A single sample gave rise to the 18 T cell receptor beta chains below, sequenced in a study of blood T cell repertoires in COVID-19. TCRdb's table, derived via immunoSEQ multiplex PCR, lists solely in-frame clones and lacks some. This repertoire shows roughly 100,000 clones, over 70% found once; its top ten account for about 15%. Sequencing was done on a sample of peripheral blood. All receptors derive from a man aged 45 to 65 with acute or convalescent COVID-19.

V gene TRBV5-1 combines with J gene TRBJ2-7; D not resolved. Trimming took off 0 bases at V and 1 base at J, with 8 bases between the two ends. CDR3 length: 14 amino acids. Germline CDR1 and CDR2: SGHRS and YFSETQ. The CDR3 DNA is TGCGCCAGCAGCTTGGTGGCCGGGTCCTACGAGCAGTACTTC. Translated, it gives CASSLVAGSYEQYF.

This clone was counted a single time. The chain is built from TRBV11-3 and TRBJ2-1; perhaps TRBD2 as D (5 bases). CDR1 and CDR2 (germline): SGHNT, YENEEA. Trimming pared 4 bases from V and 8 bases from J, leaving 9 bases between. The CDR3 runs to 12 residues. The CDR3 DNA sequence: TGTGCCAGCAGCTCCCCCGGGGATGAGCAGTTCTTC. Its protein is CASSSPGDEQFF. Full variable domain (missing parts from reference TRBV11-3 and TRBJ2-1): EAGVVQSPRYKIIEKKQPVAFWCNPISGHNTLYWYLQNLGQGPELLIRYENEEAVDDSQLPKDRFSAERLKGVDSTLKIQPAELGDSAVYLCASSSPGDEQFFGPGTRLTVL.

The genes are TRBV9 and TRBJ1-1, with TRBD1 identical over 7 bases. This CDR3 region has 22 residues. The germline V gene has CDR1 SGDLS and CDR2 YYNGEE. Germline trimming cut 0 bases from V and 0 bases from J; bases unmatched to any gene: 23. This CDR3 reads CASSVALHIPSFSGQMNTEAFF. For the CDR3, the DNA is TGTGCCAGCAGCGTAGCTCTCCACATTCCATCATTTTCGGGACAGATGAACACTGAAGCTTTCTTT.

The V call is TRBV28, the J call TRBJ2-2, with D perhaps matching TRBD2 (6 bases). The CDR3 has 17 amino acids. Per the germline V gene, CDR1 is MDHEN and CDR2 is SYDVKM. With 8 bases removed from V and 6 bases from J, the gap between germline ends came to 25 bases. This CDR3 reads CASRSLLANMGAGELFF. DNA for the CDR3: TGTGCCAGCCGCTCCCTCCTAGCGAATATGGGAGCCGGGGAGCTGTTTTTT.

The CDR3 loop reads CASSLERGVYEQYF. For the CDR3, the DNA is TGTGCCAGCAGCTTAGAGCGGGGGGTCTACGAGCAGTACTTC. The chain combines TRBV11-2 with TRBJ2-7; 8 nucleotides line up with TRBD2. Germline CDR1 reads SGHAT; CDR2 reads FQNNGV. The CDR3 contains 14 residues. The V gene end was trimmed by 0 bases and the J gene end by 3 bases; junction bases not matched to a gene: 1.

The rearrangement joins TRBV25-1 to TRBJ2-7, with 11 bases fitting TRBD1. The CDR3 runs 14 residues. Germline V lookup: CDR1 MGHDK, CDR2 SYGVNS. Trimming removed 5 bases from V and 3 bases from J; junction bases left unmatched: 3. The CDR3 loop is CASSTGTGGYEQYF. The DNA for the CDR3 is TGTGCCAGCAGTACCGGGACAGGGGGCTACGAGCAGTACTTC.

V and J are TRBV18 and TRBJ2-5; 7 bases fit TRBD1. V lost 3 bases and J lost 3; bases outside the gene matches: 1. This CDR3 is built from 13 residues. Germline V gives CDR1 KGHSH, CDR2 LQKENI. CDR3 residues: CASSPTGKETQYF. The CDR3 DNA sequence: TGTGCCAGCTCACCGACAGGGAAAGAGACCCAGTACTTC.

The CDR3, as DNA: TGTGCCAGCACCGAACGGGCGGGAGCCCCCACAGATACGCAGTATTTT. This sequence encodes CASTERAGAPTDTQYF. The genes are TRBV5-4 and TRBJ2-3; 7 bases are a match to TRBD2. The V gene's germline CDR1 is SGHNT and CDR2 YYREEE (reference sequence). Germline trimming cut 6 bases from V and 2 bases from J; bases unmatched to any gene: 12. The CDR3 has 16 residues.

The rearrangement uses TRBV9 and TRBJ2-2; 12 nucleotides agree with TRBD2. V lost 7 bases, J lost 3 bases, and 10 bases stayed unmatched. The CDR3 loop spans 17 amino acids. Germline lookup yields CDR1 SGDLS and CDR2 YYNGEE. The CDR3 DNA sequence: TGTGCCAGCGGTTTACTAGCGGGAGGTCTGGACACCGGGGAGCTGTTTTTT. Translation gives CASGLLAGGLDTGELFF. The variable domain in full, with the rest retrieved from reference TRBV9 and TRBJ2-2, is DSGVTQTPKHLITATGQRVTLRCSPRSGDLSVYWYQQSLDQGLQFLIQYYNGEERAKGNILERFSAQQFPDLHSELNLSSLELGDSALYFCASGLLAGGLDTGELFFGEGSRLTVL.

V and J are TRBV5-1 and TRBJ1-1; D not resolved. This CDR3 is 13 amino acids long. Trimming left V 4 bases short and J 6 bases short, with 13 bases between. Germline CDR1 reads SGHRS; CDR2 reads YFSETQ. The CDR3 bases are TGCGCCAGCAGCGAGCCAGGATCACCTGAAGCTTTCTTT. Translating it yields CASSEPGSPEAFF.

This sequence joins TRBV7-8 and TRBJ1-1; 7 bases fit TRBD1. The length of the CDR3 is 14 residues. Germline values: CDR1 SGHVS, CDR2 FQNEAQ. V shed 3 bases, J shed 0 bases, and the junction held 1 base outside the gene matches. CDR3 bases: TGTGCCAGCAGCTTGACAGGGATGAACACTGAAGCTTTCTTT. This translates into CASSLTGMNTEAFF. The full variable domain, in which reference TRBV7-8 and TRBJ1-1 provide the parts outside the CDR3, is GAGVSQSPRYKVAKRGQDVALRCDPISGHVSLFWYQQALGQGPEFLTYFQNEAQLDKSGLPSDRFFAERPEGSVSTLKIQRTQQEDSAVYLCASSLTGMNTEAFFGQGTRLTVV.

V is TRBV27 and J is TRBJ2-1, with 9 bases lining up with TRBD2. This CDR3 is 14 amino acids long. From germline, CDR1 is MNHEY and CDR2 SMNVEV (reference sequence). V gave up 10 bases and J gave up 7 bases; unmatched junction bases: 11. The CDR3, as DNA: TGTGCCACCTGGTCGGGGCTAGCGGGAAATGAGCAGTTCTTC. Residues: CATWSGLAGNEQFF.

J is TRBJ2-1 and V is TRBV29-1; 10 nucleotides line up with TRBD2. The germline gives CDR1 SQVTM, CDR2 ANQGSEA. Trimming at V came to 2 bases and at J to 0 bases, leaving 7 bases not matched to a gene. The CDR3 is made up of 17 amino acids. In DNA form, the CDR3 reads TGCAGCGTTGAATCGTGGCCTAGCGGGAGCTCCTACAATGAGCAGTTCTTC. Its translation: CSVESWPSGSSYNEQFF.

This chain connects TRBV5-4 to TRBJ1-1, with D perhaps TRBD1 (6 bases). V dropped 5 bases and J dropped 1 base, with 12 bases sitting between them. Per the germline V gene, CDR1 is SGHNT and CDR2 is YYREEE (reference sequence). This CDR3 contains 14 residues. CDR3: CASRTRGANTEAFF. The DNA of the CDR3 is TGTGCCAGCAGAACCCGGGGGGCGAACACTGAAGCTTTCTTT.

The chain carries TRBV18 and TRBJ2-2, with D possibly being TRBD1 (6 bases). Germline-derived CDR1 and CDR2 are KGHSH and LQKENI. This CDR3 spans 14 amino acids. V lost 3 bases, J lost 5 bases, and 10 bases lay in between. CDR3 DNA sequence: TGTGCCAGCTCACCTGACACAGGGACCGGGGAGCTGTTTTTT. It translates to CASSPDTGTGELFF.

V and J are TRBV19 and TRBJ2-1; perhaps TRBD1 as D (6 bases). V lost 9 bases and J lost 9, with 15 bases in between. CDR3 length: 12 residues. The germline V gene encodes CDR1 LNHDA and CDR2 SQIVND (reference sequence). In DNA, the CDR3 is TGTGCCAGCCAAGACAGGATTGCTGAGCAGTTCTTC. Translation: CASQDRIAEQFF.

This clone has only one observation. The J gene is TRBJ1-2, the V gene TRBV7-9; TRBD1 aligns across 8 bases. In germline, CDR1 is SEHNR, CDR2 FQNEAQ (reference sequence). This CDR3 is built from 15 residues. Trimming removed 3 bases from V and 5 bases from J; junction bases left unmatched: 8. The CDR3 nucleotides read TGTGCCAGCAGCTTGACAGGGGATGGATCATATGGCTACACCTTC. It is translated as CASSLTGDGSYGYTF.

This clone was observed a handful of times. The V call is TRBV29-1, the J call TRBJ1-1, with D possibly TRBD1 on 5 matching bases. The V gene lost 2 bases and the J gene lost 1 base, with 5 bases spanning the gap. CDR1 and CDR2 from the germline V gene are SQVTM and ANQGSEA. The CDR3 covers 12 residues. CDR3 bases: TGCAGCGTTGAAAGGGGGAACACTGAAGCTTTCTTT. The encoded protein is CSVERGNTEAFF.